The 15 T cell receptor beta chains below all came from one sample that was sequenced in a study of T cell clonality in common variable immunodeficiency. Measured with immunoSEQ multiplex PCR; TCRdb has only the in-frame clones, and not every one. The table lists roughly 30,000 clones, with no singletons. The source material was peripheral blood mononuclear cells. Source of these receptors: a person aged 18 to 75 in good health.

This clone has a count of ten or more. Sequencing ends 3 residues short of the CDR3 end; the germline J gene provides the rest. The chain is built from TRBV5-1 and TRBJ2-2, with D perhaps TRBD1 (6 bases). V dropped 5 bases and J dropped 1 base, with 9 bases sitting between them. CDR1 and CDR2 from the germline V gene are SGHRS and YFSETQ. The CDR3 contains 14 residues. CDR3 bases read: TGCGCCAGCAGACGGACAGAGAACACCGGGGAG. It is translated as CASRRTENTGE. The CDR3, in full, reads CASRRTENTGELFF. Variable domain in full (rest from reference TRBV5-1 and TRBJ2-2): KAGVTQTPRYLIKTRGQQVTLSCSPISGHRSVSWYQQTPGQGLQFLFEYFSETQRNKGNFPGRFSGRQFSNSRSEMNVSTLELGDSALYLCASRRTENTGELFFGEGSRLTVL.

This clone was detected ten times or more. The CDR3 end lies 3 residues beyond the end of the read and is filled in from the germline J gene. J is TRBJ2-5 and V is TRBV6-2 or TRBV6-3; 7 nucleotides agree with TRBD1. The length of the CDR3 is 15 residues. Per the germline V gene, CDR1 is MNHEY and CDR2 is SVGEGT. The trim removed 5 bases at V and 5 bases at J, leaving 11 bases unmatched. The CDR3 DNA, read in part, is TGTGCCAGCAGTGACCTACAGGGGATCGGGGAGACC. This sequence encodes CASSDLQGIGET. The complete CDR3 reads CASSDLQGIGETQYF.

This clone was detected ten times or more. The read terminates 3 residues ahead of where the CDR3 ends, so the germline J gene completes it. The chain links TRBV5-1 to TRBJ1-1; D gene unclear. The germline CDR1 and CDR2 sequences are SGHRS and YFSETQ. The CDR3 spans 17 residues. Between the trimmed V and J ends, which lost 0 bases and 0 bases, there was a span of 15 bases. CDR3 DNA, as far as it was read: TGCGCCAGCAGCTTGGTTGGCGGATTTACCATGAACACTGAA. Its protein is CASSLVGGFTMNTE. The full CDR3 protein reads CASSLVGGFTMNTEAFF.

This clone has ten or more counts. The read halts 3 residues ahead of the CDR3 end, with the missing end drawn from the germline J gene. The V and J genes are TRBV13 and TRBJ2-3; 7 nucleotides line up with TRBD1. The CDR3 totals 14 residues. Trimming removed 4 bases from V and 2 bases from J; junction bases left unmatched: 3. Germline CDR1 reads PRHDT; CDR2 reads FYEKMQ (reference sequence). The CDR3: CASSSTGNTDTQYF. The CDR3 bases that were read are TGTGCCAGCAGCTCGACAGGGAACACAGATACG.

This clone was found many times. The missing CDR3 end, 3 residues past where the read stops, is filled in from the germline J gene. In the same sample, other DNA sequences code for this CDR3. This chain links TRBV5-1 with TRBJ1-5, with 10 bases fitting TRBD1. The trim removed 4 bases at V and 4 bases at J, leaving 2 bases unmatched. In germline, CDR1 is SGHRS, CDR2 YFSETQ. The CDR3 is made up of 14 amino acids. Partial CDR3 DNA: TGCGCCAGCAGCGTGGGACAGGGGAATCAGCCC. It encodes CASSVGQGNQP. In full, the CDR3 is CASSVGQGNQPQHF.

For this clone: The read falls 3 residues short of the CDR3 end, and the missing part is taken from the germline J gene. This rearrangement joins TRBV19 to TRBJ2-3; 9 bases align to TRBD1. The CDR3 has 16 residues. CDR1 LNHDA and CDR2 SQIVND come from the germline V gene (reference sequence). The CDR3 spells CASSTGTGFSNQPQYF. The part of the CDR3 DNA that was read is TGTGCCAGTAGTACCGGGACAGGGTTCAGCAATCAGCCG.

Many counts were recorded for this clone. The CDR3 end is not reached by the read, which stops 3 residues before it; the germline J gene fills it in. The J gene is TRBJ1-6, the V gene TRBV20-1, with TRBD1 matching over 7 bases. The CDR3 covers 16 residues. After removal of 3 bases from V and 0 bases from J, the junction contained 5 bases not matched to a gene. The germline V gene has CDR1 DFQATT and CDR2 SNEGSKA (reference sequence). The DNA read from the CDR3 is TGCAGTGCTAGCGACAGGGAGTTCTCCTATAATTCACCC. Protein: CSASDREFSYNSP. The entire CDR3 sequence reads CSASDREFSYNSPLHF.

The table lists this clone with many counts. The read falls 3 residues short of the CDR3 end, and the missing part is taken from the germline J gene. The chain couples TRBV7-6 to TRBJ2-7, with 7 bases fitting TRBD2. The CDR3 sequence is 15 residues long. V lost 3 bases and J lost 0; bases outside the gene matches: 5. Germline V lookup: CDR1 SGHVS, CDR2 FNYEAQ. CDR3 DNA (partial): TGTGCCAGCAGCTTCGAGGGAGGGGTCTCCTACGAG. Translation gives CASSFEGGVSYE. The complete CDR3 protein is CASSFEGGVSYEQYF.

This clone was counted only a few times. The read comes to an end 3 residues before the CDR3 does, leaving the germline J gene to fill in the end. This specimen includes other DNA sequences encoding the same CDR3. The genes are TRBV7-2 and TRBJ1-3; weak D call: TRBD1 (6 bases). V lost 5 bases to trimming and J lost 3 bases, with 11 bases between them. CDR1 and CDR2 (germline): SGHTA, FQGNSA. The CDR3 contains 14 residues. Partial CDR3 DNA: TGTGCCAGCAGCCTTCACAGGGTTGGAAACACC. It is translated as CASSLHRVGNT. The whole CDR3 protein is CASSLHRVGNTIYF. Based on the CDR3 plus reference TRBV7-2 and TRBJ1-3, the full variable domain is GAGVSQSPSNKVTEKGKDVELRCDPISGHTALYWYRQSLGQGLEFLIYFQGNSAPDKSGLPSDRFSAERTGGSVSTLTIQRTQQEDSAVYLCASSLHRVGNTIYFGEGSWLTVV.

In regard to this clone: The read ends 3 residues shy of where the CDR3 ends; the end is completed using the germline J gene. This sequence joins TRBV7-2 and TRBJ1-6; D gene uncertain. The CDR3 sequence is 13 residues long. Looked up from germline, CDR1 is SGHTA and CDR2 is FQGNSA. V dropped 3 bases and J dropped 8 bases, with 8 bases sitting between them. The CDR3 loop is CASSFVSDSPLHF. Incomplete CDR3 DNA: TGTGCCAGCAGCTTTGTCTCTGATTCACCC.

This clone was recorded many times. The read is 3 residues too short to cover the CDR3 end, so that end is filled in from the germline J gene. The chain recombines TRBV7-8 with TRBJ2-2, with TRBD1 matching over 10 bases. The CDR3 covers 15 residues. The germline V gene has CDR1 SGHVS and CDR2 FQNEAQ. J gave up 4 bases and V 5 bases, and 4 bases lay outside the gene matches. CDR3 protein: CASSGGTGVTGELFF. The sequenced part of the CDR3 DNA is TGTGCCAGCAGCGGAGGGACAGGGGTCACCGGGGAG.

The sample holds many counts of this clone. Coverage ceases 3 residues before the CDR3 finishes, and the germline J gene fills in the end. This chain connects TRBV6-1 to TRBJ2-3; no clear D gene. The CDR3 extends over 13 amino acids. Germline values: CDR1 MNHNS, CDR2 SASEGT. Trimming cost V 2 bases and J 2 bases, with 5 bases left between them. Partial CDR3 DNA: TGTGCCAGCAGTGAACAGGACACAGATACG. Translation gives CASSEQDTDT. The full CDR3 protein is CASSEQDTDTQYF.

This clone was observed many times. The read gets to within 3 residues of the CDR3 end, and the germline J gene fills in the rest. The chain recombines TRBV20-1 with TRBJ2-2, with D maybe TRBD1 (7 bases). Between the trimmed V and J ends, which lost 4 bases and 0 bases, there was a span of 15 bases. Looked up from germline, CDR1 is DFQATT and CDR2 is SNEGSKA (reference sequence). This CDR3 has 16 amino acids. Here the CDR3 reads CSAISAGQTNTGELFF. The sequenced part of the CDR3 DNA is TGCAGTGCTATAAGCGCGGGACAGACGAACACCGGGGAG.

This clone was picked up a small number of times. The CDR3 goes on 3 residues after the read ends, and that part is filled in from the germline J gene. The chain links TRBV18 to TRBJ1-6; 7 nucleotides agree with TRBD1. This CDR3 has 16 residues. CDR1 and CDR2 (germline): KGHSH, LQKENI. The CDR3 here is CASSPQGGLNQDTLHF. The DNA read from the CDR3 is TGTGCCAGCTCACCTCAGGGGGGTCTAAATCAAGACACC.

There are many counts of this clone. The CDR3: CASSLTGRGQNYGYTF. The covered CDR3 bases are TGTGCCAGCAGCTTAACGGGGCGCGGACAGAACTATGGC. This sequence joins TRBV7-3 and TRBJ1-2; maybe TRBD1 (6 bases). The read halts 3 residues ahead of the CDR3 end, with the missing end drawn from the germline J gene. Trimming took off 0 bases at V and 2 bases at J, with 13 bases between the two ends. The V gene's germline CDR1 is SGHTA and CDR2 FQGTGA. The CDR3 has 16 residues.